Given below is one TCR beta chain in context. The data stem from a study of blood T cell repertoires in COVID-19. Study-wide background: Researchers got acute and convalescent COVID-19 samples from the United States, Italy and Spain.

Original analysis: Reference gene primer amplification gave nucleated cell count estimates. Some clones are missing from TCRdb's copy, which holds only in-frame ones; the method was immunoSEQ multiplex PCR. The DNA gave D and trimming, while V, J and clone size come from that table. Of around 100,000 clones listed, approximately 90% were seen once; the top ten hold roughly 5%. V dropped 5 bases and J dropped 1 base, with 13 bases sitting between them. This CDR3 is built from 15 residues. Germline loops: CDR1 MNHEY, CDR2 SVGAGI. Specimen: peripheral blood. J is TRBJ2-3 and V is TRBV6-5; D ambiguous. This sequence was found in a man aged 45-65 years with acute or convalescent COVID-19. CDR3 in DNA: TGTGCCAGCAGTCGAACGGGTAGACGCACAGATACGCAGTATTTT. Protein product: CASSRTGRRTDTQYF.